One T cell receptor (beta chain) is described in this entry. Its target is unknown. The sample originates from a study of Ad26.COV2.S vaccination and SARS-CoV-2 variants. Study information: The donor participated in the COV1001 trial, in its Ad26.COV2.S arm. Ad26.COV2.S given intramuscularly, once or twice 56 days apart.

Produced via immunoSEQ multiplex PCR; TCRdb's table is partial and in-frame only. The table records a few hundred thousand clones, around 82% of them present only once. Described treatment: 19 received Ad26.COV2.S at low or high dose, single or two shots; several received placebo; per-sample allocation not given. Vaccine and placebo recipients were sampled on day 63 after the first injection. This person who donated was an adult of 18-55 years in Boston. Study-wide points: Higher spike-specific TCR breadth was found in vaccine recipients than in placebo recipients.

V was shortened by 0 bases and J by 8 bases, with 20 bases between the two germline ends. The length of the CDR3 is 16 residues. Per germline, CDR1 SGHNT and CDR2 YYREEE (reference sequence). The sample in question was peripheral blood, obtained in a trial of Ad26.COV2.S vaccine versus placebo. V usage is TRBV5-4 and J usage is TRBJ1-2; no clear D. The TCR comes from a person aged 18 to 65 who received the Ad26.COV2.S COVID-19 vaccine or a placebo. The DNA of the CDR3 is TGTGCCAGCAGCTTGGCCGATGGGTCCGGTCAGGAGGGCTACACCTTC. As protein: CASSLADGSGQEGYTF.